This entry lists 28 T cell receptor beta chains sequenced from one sample in a study of PD-1 blockade in classical Hodgkin lymphoma. TCRdb's copy holds only in-frame clones and misses some; the assay was immunoSEQ multiplex PCR. The table shows approximately 22,000 clones, with approximately 67% occurring only once. The time point: cycle 4 day 1 (C4D1), after less than 7 weeks of nivolumab. Relapse after autologous stem cell transplantation occurred in every patient, and brentuximab vedotin exposure varied. It was by magnetic negative selection that CD4+ T cells were purified from thawed PBMCs. This specimen was CD4+ T cells from blood, taken before the fourth cycle of nivolumab. The receptors here all came from a human donor with classical Hodgkin lymphoma.

This clone was counted a single time. V gene TRBV18 combines with J gene TRBJ2-5; D unresolved. Trimming shortened V by 3 bases and J by 1 base, and 0 bases separated the two germline ends. The germline V gene has CDR1 KGHSH and CDR2 LQKENI. The CDR3 contains 11 residues. Here the CDR3 reads CASSPQETQYF. The CDR3, as DNA: TGTGCCAGCTCACCCCAAGAGACCCAGTACTTC.

The genes are TRBV5-4 and TRBJ2-2; no clear D gene. In germline, CDR1 is SGHNT, CDR2 YYREEE (reference sequence). V lost 4 bases and J lost 2, with 15 bases in between. This CDR3 spans 16 amino acids. CDR3 region: CASSADWARNTGELFF. The CDR3 bases are TGTGCCAGCAGCGCAGACTGGGCCAGAAACACCGGGGAGCTGTTTTTT. The full variable domain, rest sourced from reference TRBV5-4 and TRBJ2-2, is ETGVTQSPTHLIKTRGQQVTLRCSSQSGHNTVSWYQQALGQGPQFIFQYYREEENGRGNFPPRFSGLQFPNYSSELNVNALELDDSALYLCASSADWARNTGELFFGEGSRLTVL.

The CDR3 bases are TGTGCCAGCAGCCCTGACAGGGGGCCCGGGGAGCTGTTTTTT. Translation gives CASSPDRGPGELFF. This chain uses TRBV11-2 with TRBJ2-2, with 10 bases lining up with TRBD1. The CDR3 runs 14 residues. V shed 5 bases, J shed 6 bases, and the junction held 3 bases outside the gene matches. Germline values: CDR1 SGHAT, CDR2 FQNNGV.

The chain carries TRBV5-6 and TRBJ1-2; D ambiguous. The CDR3 covers 14 residues. The germline CDR1 and CDR2 sequences are SGHDT and YYEEEE. Trimming took 0 bases from V and 4 from J, leaving 10 bases between them. The CDR3 coding sequence is TGTGCCAGCAGCTTGGGGCAGGCCATCTATGGCTACACCTTC. It yields the protein CASSLGQAIYGYTF.

The chain uses TRBV11-1 and TRBJ2-2, with D perhaps TRBD2 (5 bases). The CDR3 has 13 residues. V was shortened by 7 bases and J by 4 bases, with 10 bases between the two germline ends. Germline assignment: CDR1 SGHAT and CDR2 FQDESV (reference sequence). The CDR3 DNA reads as TGTGCCAGCACCCCAGAGGGCACCGGGGAGCTGTTTTTT. The encoded protein is CASTPEGTGELFF.

This chain connects TRBV19 to TRBJ1-5; D is possibly TRBD1 (6 bases). The V gene lost 3 bases and the J gene lost 3 bases, with 12 bases spanning the gap. CDR1 is LNHDA and CDR2 is SQIVND in the germline V gene (reference sequence). This CDR3 has 15 amino acids. In DNA form, the CDR3 reads TGTGCCAGTAGTATGGCCCAGGGGCACAATCAGCCCCAGCATTTT. It yields the protein CASSMAQGHNQPQHF.

The V and J genes are TRBV18 and TRBJ2-2; 8 nucleotides agree with TRBD1. Germline V lookup: CDR1 KGHSH, CDR2 LQKENI. This CDR3 region has 18 residues. V was pared by 3 bases and J by 2 bases, with 11 bases of the junction left unmatched. Here the CDR3 DNA reads TGTGCCAGCTCACCGCTAAACCCAGGGGGCGCAAACACCGGGGAGCTGTTTTTT. It is translated as CASSPLNPGGANTGELFF.

A few counts support this clone. This chain joins TRBV6-5 and TRBJ2-4; 7 bases fit TRBD2. The CDR3 consists of 13 residues. The V segment lost 7 bases and the J segment 8 bases; nucleotides outside the gene matches: 8. CDR1 and CDR2 (germline): MNHEY, SVGAGI. This CDR3 is CASKPGGTYIQYF. Here the CDR3 DNA reads TGTGCCAGCAAGCCGGGGGGTACTTACATTCAGTACTTC.

This clone appeared a few times. This chain joins TRBV6-5 and TRBJ1-5; D is undetermined. The V end lost 4 bases, the J end lost 6 bases, and 10 bases lay between the germline ends. CDR3 size: 13 residues. The germline CDR1 and CDR2 sequences are MNHEY and SVGAGI. The CDR3 DNA follows: TGTGCCAGCAGTTTAAGTCTTGCTCAGCCCCAGCATTTT. It translates to CASSLSLAQPQHF.

This clone was counted between two and nine times. The gene calls are TRBV5-4 and TRBJ2-2; 7 nucleotides match TRBD2. The CDR3 spans 16 residues. Germline V gene lookup returns CDR1 SGHNT and CDR2 YYREEE (reference sequence). V lost 0 bases to trimming and J lost 3 bases; unmatched junction nucleotides: 5. The CDR3 reads CASSLGARGDTGELFF. As DNA, the CDR3 is TGTGCCAGCAGCTTGGGTGCCCGGGGGGACACCGGGGAGCTGTTTTTT.

The gene calls are TRBV6-1 and TRBJ2-3; the match to TRBD2 covers 8 bases. Germline-derived CDR1 and CDR2 are MNHNS and SASEGT. The CDR3 covers 14 residues. Losses at the gene ends were 6 bases for V and 0 bases for J; bases not matched to a gene: 2. The CDR3 DNA reads as TGTGCCAGCAGGATAGCGGGGAGCACAGATACGCAGTATTTT. Its translation: CASRIAGSTDTQYF.

This clone was seen a handful of times. The chain carries TRBV7-9 and TRBJ1-5; D unclear. The CDR3 is made up of 14 amino acids. Between the trimmed V and J ends, which lost 1 base and 4 bases, there was a span of 8 bases. The germline CDR1 and CDR2 sequences are SEHNR and FQNEAQ (reference sequence). DNA of the CDR3: TGTGCCAGCAGCTTAGGGCCAAATAATCAGCCCCAGCATTTT. Its translation: CASSLGPNNQPQHF.

The J gene is TRBJ2-1, the V gene TRBV4-3, with D hard to call. With 0 bases removed from V and 0 bases from J, the gap between germline ends came to 27 bases. Germline CDR1 and CDR2: LGHNA and YSLEER. The CDR3 covers 22 residues. Here the CDR3 DNA reads TGCGCCAGCAGCCAAGATTTCTTTGGGCCGGACCGAGCAAGTTACTCCTACAATGAGCAGTTCTTC. Translation gives CASSQDFFGPDRASYSYNEQFF.

This chain joins TRBV27 and TRBJ1-1; maybe TRBD1 (6 bases). Germline loops: CDR1 MNHEY, CDR2 SMNVEV (reference sequence). The CDR3 totals 15 residues. The germline V and J ends were trimmed by 2 bases and 4 bases, with 14 bases remaining between them. The DNA for the CDR3 is TGTGCCAGCAGTTTAGAGACAGGAAGGCTCACTGAAGCTTTCTTT. The encoded protein is CASSLETGRLTEAFF.

This clone was seen a handful of times. The chain uses TRBV2 and TRBJ2-2, with 7 bases identical to TRBD1. The CDR3 covers 15 residues. In germline, CDR1 is SNHLY, CDR2 FYNNEI. V lost 3 bases to trimming and J lost 0 bases; unmatched junction nucleotides: 1. This CDR3 reads CASSDDRANTGELFF. In DNA form, the CDR3 reads TGTGCCAGCAGTGACGACAGGGCGAACACCGGGGAGCTGTTTTTT. Based on the CDR3 plus reference TRBV2 and TRBJ2-2, the full variable domain is EPEVTQTPSHQVTQMGQEVILRCVPISNHLYFYWYRQILGQKVEFLVSFYNNEISEKSEIFDDQFSVERPDGSNFTLKIRSTKLEDSAMYFCASSDDRANTGELFFGEGSRLTVL.

The V call is TRBV10-2, the J call TRBJ1-4; D is ambiguous. The V end was cut by 6 bases, the J end by 0 bases, with 8 bases between. From germline, CDR1 is WSHSY and CDR2 SAAADI. CDR3 length equals 14 residues. CDR3 DNA: TGCGCCAGCAGGGCAGTTGCAACTAATGAAAAACTGTTTTTT. Translation gives CASRAVATNEKLFF.

The chain employs TRBV5-6 and TRBJ1-5; maybe TRBD1 (6 bases). The germline V gene has CDR1 SGHDT and CDR2 YYEEEE. V was cut by 7 bases and J by 3 bases, with 14 bases left in between. This CDR3 contains 14 residues. The CDR3 sequence: CASGGGQLNQPQHF. CDR3 nucleotides: TGTGCCAGCGGGGGGGGCCAGCTCAATCAGCCCCAGCATTTT.

CDR3 sequence: CASRSRGRNTGELFF. The CDR3 DNA is TGTGCCAGCAGATCCAGGGGGCGGAACACCGGGGAGCTGTTTTTT. The J gene is TRBJ2-2, the V gene TRBV6-5, with 8 nucleotides matching TRBD1. Germline values: CDR1 MNHEY, CDR2 SVGAGI. Trimming at V came to 6 bases and at J to 1 base, leaving 4 bases not matched to a gene. The CDR3 loop spans 15 amino acids.

This clone was counted only a few times. The V and J genes are TRBV20-1 and TRBJ1-1; D remains ambiguous. This CDR3 region has 10 residues. The V and J ends lost 3 bases and 4 bases respectively, with 3 bases between them. Germline V CDR1 and CDR2: DFQATT, SNEGSKA (reference sequence). In nucleotides, the CDR3 is TGCAGTGCTAGTCGCACTGAAGCTTTCTTT. Protein product: CSASRTEAFF.

V is TRBV30 and J is TRBJ1-4; D may be TRBD1 (6 bases). Trimming pared 2 bases from V and 8 bases from J, leaving 12 bases between. Per the germline V gene, CDR1 is GTSNPN and CDR2 is SVGIG (reference sequence). There are 13 residues in the CDR3. CDR3 in amino acids: CAWSRDRGEKLFF. The CDR3 DNA reads TGTGCCTGGAGTCGGGATAGGGGGGAAAAACTGTTTTTT.

The chain employs TRBV28 and TRBJ2-3; D might be TRBD1 (5 bases). CDR3 length: 15 amino acids. With 3 bases removed from V and 3 bases from J, the gap between germline ends came to 13 bases. The germline V gene encodes CDR1 MDHEN and CDR2 SYDVKM. The CDR3 sequence is CASSFGTGPTDTQYF. CDR3 bases: TGTGCCAGCAGTTTCGGAACAGGCCCAACAGATACGCAGTATTTT.

The sample holds a few counts of this clone. The genes are TRBV29-1 and TRBJ1-1; D uncertain. This CDR3 spans 16 amino acids. Germline assignment: CDR1 SQVTM and CDR2 ANQGSEA. The germline V and J ends were trimmed by 2 bases and 1 base, with 17 bases remaining between them. The CDR3 reads CSVEFHFNSSNTEAFF. The CDR3 DNA reads as TGCAGCGTTGAATTTCACTTTAACAGTTCGAACACTGAAGCTTTCTTT.

This chain links TRBV19 with TRBJ2-7, with D maybe TRBD1 (5 bases). Per germline, CDR1 LNHDA and CDR2 SQIVND (reference sequence). CDR3 length equals 12 residues. Trimming cost V 5 bases and J 4 bases, with 9 bases left between them. The chain's CDR3 is CASSSQDYEQYF. The CDR3 DNA sequence: TGTGCCAGTAGTTCACAGGATTACGAGCAGTACTTC.

This clone was seen once. V usage is TRBV7-9 and J usage is TRBJ2-2, with 7 nucleotides matching TRBD2. The CDR3 loop spans 16 amino acids. V gave up 3 bases and J gave up 3 bases; unmatched junction bases: 7. Germline V gene data show CDR1 as SEHNR and CDR2 as FQNEAQ (reference sequence). The CDR3: CASSLGPSGYTGELFF. The CDR3 region has the DNA TGTGCCAGCAGCTTGGGGCCTAGCGGTTACACCGGGGAGCTGTTTTTT.

The J gene is TRBJ2-5, the V gene TRBV7-2, with 8 bases lining up with TRBD1. This CDR3 comprises 14 residues. Germline V gene sequence: CDR1 SGHTA, CDR2 FQGNSA. With 3 bases clipped from V and 3 bases from J, the junction kept 3 bases outside the gene matches. The CDR3 sequence is CASSLDRVEETQYF. CDR3 DNA sequence: TGTGCCAGCAGCTTGGACAGGGTCGAAGAGACCCAGTACTTC.

This clone was counted only a few times. The chain uses TRBV18 and TRBJ2-7; TRBD1 aligns across 7 bases. The CDR3 extends over 13 amino acids. Trimming removed 4 bases from V and 2 bases from J; junction bases left unmatched: 2. Germline assignment: CDR1 KGHSH and CDR2 LQKENI. The CDR3 nucleotides read TGTGCCAGCTCACGACAGGGACCCTACGAGCAGTACTTC. Protein sequence: CASSRQGPYEQYF.

The chain uses TRBV28 and TRBJ2-6; no clear D. CDR1 and CDR2 (germline): MDHEN, SYDVKM. The length of the CDR3 is 14 residues. V was shortened by 6 bases and J by 1 base, with 7 bases between the two germline ends. CDR3 sequence: CASSISSGANVLTF. In DNA form, the CDR3 reads TGTGCCAGCAGCATTTCGTCTGGGGCCAACGTCCTGACTTTC.

This chain joins TRBV6-1 and TRBJ2-7, with 10 bases matching TRBD1. The CDR3 is 14 amino acids. Germline CDR1 is MNHNS and CDR2 is SASEGT. Losses at the gene ends were 10 bases for V and 3 bases for J; bases not matched to a gene: 9. CDR3 amino acids: CATQPGQGHYEQYF. CDR3 bases: TGTGCCACCCAACCGGGACAGGGGCACTACGAGCAGTACTTC.